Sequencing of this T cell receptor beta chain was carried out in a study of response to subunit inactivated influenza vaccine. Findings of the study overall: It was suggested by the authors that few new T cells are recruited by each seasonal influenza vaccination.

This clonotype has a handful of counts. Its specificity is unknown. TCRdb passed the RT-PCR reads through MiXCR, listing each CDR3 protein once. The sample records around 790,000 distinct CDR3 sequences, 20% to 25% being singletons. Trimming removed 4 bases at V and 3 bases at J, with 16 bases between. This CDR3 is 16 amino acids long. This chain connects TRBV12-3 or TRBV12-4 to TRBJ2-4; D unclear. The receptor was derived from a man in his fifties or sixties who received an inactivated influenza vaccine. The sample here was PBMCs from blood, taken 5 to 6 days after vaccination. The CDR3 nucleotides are TGTGCCAGCAGTTCCTCCGAAGGGCTGGGCAAAAACATTCAGTACTTC. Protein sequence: CASSSSEGLGKNIQYF.